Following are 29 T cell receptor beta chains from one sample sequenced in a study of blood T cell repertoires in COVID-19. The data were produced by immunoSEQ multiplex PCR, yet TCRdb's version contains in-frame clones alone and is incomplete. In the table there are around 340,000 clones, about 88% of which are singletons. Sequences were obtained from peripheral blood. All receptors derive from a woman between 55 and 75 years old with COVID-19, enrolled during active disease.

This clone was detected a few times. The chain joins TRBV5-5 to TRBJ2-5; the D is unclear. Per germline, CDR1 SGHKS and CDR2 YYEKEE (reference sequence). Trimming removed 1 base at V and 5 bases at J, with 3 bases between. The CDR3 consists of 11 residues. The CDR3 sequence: CASSLSETQYF. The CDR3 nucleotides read TGTGCCAGCAGCTTGTCTGAGACCCAGTACTTC.

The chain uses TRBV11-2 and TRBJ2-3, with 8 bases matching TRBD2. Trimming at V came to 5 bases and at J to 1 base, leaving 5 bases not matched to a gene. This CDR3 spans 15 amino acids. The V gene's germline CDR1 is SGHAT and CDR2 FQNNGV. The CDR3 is CASSIGRGGTDTQYF. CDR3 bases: TGTGCCAGCAGCATTGGGCGGGGGGGCACAGATACGCAGTATTTT. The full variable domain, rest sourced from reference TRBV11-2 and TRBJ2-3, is EAGVAQSPRYKIIEKRQSVAFWCNPISGHATLYWYQQILGQGPKLLIQFQNNGVVDDSQLPKDRFSAERLKGVDSTLKIQPAKLEDSAVYLCASSIGRGGTDTQYFGPGTRLTVL.

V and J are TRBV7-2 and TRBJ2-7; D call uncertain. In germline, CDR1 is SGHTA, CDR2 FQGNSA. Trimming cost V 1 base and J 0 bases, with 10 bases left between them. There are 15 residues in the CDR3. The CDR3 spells CASSLDGFSSYEQYF. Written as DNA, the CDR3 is TGTGCCAGCAGCTTAGATGGCTTCAGCTCCTACGAGCAGTACTTC.

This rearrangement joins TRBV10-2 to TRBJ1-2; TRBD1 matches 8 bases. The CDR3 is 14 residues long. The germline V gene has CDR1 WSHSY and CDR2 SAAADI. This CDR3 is CATGVQGAYEGYTF. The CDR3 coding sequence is TGCGCGACCGGGGTGCAGGGGGCATATGAGGGCTACACCTTC.

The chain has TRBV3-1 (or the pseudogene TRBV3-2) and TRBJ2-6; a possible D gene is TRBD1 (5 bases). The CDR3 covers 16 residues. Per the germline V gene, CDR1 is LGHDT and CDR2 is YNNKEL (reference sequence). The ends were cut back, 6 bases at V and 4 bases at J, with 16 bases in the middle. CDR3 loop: CASSRTAGLGANVLTF. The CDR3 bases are TGTGCCAGCAGTCGGACCGCAGGGTTGGGGGCCAACGTCCTGACTTTC.

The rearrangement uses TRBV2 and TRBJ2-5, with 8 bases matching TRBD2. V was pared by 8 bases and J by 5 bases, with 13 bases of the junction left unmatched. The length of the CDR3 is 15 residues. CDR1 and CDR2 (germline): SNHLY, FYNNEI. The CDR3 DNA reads TGTGCCAGCGGACGGGAGGGCTTGGATGCTGAGACCCAGTACTTC. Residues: CASGREGLDAETQYF.

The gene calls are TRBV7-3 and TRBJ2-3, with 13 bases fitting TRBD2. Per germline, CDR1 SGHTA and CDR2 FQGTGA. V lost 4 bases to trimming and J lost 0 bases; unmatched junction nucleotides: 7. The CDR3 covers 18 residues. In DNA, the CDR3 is TGTGCCAGCAGCTCCGGGACTAGCGGGGTCGGTAGCACAGATACGCAGTATTTT. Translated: CASSSGTSGVGSTDTQYF.

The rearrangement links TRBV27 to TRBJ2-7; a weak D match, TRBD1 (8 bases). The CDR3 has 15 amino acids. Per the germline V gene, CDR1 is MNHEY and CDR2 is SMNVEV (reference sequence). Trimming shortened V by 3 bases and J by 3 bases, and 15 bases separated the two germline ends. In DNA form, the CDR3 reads TGTGCCAGCAGTTTTACAGGGGGGGGGATCTACGAGCAGTACTTC. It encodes CASSFTGGGIYEQYF.

The CDR3 loop reads CASSGTSGGPYEQYF. CDR3 DNA sequence: TGTGCCAGCAGCGGGACTAGCGGGGGTCCCTACGAGCAGTACTTC. This chain uses TRBV6-6 with TRBJ2-7; 14 bases match TRBD2. Germline lookup yields CDR1 MNHNY and CDR2 SVGAGI (reference sequence). V dropped 6 bases and J dropped 2; count of bases not matched to a gene: 3. CDR3 size: 15 residues.

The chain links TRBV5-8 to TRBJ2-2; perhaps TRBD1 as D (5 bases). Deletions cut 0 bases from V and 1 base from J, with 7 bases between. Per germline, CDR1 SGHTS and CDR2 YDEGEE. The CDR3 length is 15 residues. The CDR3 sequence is CASSLGQLNTGELFF. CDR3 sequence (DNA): TGTGCCAGCAGCTTGGGACAGTTGAACACCGGGGAGCTGTTTTTT.

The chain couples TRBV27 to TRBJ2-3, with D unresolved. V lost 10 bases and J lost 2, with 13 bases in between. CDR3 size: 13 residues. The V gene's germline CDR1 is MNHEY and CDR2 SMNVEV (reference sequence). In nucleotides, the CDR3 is TGTGCCACCACGGTGTTAAACACAGATACGCAGTATTTT. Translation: CATTVLNTDTQYF.

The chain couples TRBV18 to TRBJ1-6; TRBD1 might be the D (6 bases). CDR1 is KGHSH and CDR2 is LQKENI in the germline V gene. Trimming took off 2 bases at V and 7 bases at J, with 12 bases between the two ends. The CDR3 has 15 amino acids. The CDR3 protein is CASSPGQGSNSPLHF. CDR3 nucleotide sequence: TGTGCCAGCTCACCAGGGCAGGGGTCCAATTCACCCCTCCACTTT.

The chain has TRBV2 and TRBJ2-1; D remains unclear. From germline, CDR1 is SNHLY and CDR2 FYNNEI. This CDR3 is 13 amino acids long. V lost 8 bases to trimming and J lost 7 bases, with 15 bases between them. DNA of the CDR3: TGTGCCAGCTACATAACTAACGGGAATGAGCAGTTCTTC. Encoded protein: CASYITNGNEQFF.

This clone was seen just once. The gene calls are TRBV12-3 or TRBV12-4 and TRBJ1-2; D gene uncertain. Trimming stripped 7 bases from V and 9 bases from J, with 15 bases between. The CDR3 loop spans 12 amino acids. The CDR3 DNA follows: TGTGCCAGCAATAATGGAGGGAGAAGCTACACCTTC. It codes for CASNNGGRSYTF.

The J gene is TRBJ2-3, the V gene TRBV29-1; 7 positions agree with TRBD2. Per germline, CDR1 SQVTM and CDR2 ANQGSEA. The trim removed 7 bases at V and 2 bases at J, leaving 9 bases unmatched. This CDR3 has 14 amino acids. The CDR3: CSAAGTTDTDTQYF. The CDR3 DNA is TGCAGCGCTGCCGGGACTACCGACACAGATACGCAGTATTTT.

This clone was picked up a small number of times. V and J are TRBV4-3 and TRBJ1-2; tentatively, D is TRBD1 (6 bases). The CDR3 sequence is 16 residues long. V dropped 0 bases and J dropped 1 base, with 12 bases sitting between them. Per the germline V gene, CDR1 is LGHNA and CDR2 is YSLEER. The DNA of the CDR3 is TGCGCCAGCAGCCAAGAACGGGGGGCCCATAACTATGGCTACACCTTC. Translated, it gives CASSQERGAHNYGYTF.

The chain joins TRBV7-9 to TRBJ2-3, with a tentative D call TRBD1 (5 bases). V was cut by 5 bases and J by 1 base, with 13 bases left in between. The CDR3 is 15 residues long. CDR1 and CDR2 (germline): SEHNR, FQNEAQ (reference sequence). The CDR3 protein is CASSGAGQRTDTQYF. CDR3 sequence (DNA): TGTGCCAGCAGCGGGGCTGGCCAGCGCACAGATACGCAGTATTTT.

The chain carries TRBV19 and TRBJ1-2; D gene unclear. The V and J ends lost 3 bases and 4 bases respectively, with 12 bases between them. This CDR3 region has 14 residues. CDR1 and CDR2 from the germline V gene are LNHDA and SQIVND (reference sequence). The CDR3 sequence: CASSMSGFLYGYTF. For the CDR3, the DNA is TGTGCCAGTAGTATGTCGGGTTTTCTCTATGGCTACACCTTC.

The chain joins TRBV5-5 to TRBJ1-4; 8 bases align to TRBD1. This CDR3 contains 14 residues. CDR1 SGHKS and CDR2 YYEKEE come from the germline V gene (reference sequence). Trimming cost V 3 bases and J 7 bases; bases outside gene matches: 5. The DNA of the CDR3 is TGTGCCAGCAGCTCCACAGGGGGAGCTGAAAAACTGTTTTTT. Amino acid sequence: CASSSTGGAEKLFF.

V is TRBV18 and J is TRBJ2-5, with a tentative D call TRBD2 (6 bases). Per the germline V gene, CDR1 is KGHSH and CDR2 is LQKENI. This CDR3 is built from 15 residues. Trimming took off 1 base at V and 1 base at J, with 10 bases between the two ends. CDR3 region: CASSPRGATQETQYF. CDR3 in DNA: TGTGCCAGCTCACCACGCGGGGCAACCCAAGAGACCCAGTACTTC.

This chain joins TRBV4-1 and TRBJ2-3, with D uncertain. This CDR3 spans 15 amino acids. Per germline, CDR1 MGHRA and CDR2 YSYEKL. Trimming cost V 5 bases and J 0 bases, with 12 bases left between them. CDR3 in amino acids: CASSSVPTSTDTQYF. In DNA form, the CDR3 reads TGCGCCAGCAGCTCCGTTCCAACTAGCACAGATACGCAGTATTTT.

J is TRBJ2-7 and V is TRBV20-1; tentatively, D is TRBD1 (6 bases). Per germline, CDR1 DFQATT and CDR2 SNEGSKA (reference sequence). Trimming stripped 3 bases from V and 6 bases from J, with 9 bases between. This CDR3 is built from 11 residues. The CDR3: CSASQGIEQYF. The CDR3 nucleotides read TGCAGTGCTAGTCAGGGGATCGAGCAGTACTTC.

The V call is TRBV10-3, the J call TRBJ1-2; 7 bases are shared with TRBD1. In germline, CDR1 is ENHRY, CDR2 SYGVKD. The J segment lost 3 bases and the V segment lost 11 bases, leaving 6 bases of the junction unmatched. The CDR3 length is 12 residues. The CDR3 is CAVQDRDYGYTF. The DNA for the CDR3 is TGTGCCGTACAAGACAGGGACTATGGCTACACCTTC.

The CDR3 reads CASSLISGAETQYF. The CDR3 DNA reads as TGTGCCAGCAGTCTTATTTCTGGGGCGGAGACCCAGTACTTC. This chain joins TRBV5-5 and TRBJ2-5, with D perhaps matching TRBD1 (5 bases). V lost 5 bases to trimming and J lost 5 bases, with 16 bases between them. The CDR3 is 14 amino acids. The germline V gene has CDR1 SGHKS and CDR2 YYEKEE (reference sequence).

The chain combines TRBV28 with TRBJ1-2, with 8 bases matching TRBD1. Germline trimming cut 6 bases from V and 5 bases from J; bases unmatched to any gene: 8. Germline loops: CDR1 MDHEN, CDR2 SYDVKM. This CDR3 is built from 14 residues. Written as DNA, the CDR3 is TGTGCCAGCAGCCGAGGACAGGGTAGATATGGCTACACCTTC. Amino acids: CASSRGQGRYGYTF.

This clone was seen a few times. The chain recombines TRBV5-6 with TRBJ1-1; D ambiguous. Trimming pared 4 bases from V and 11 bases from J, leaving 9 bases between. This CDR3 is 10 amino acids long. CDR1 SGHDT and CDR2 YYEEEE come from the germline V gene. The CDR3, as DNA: TGTGCCAGCAGCCTCGAGTTGGCTTTCTTT. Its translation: CASSLELAFF. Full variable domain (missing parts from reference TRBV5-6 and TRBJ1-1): DAGVTQSPTHLIKTRGQQVTLRCSPKSGHDTVSWYQQALGQGPQFIFQYYEEEERQRGNFPDRFSGHQFPNYSSELNVNALLLGDSALYLCASSLELAFFGQGTRLTVV.

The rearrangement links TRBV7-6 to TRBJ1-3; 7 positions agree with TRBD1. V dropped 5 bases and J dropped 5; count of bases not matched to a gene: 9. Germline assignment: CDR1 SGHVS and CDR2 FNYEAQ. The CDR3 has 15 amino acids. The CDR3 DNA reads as TGTGCCAGCAGCCCCCTGACAGGGAACCGAAACACCATATATTTT. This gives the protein CASSPLTGNRNTIYF.

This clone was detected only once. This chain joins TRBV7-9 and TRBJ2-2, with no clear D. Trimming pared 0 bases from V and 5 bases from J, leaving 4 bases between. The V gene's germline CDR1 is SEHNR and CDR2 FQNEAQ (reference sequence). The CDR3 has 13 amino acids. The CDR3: CASSLALTGELFF. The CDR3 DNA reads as TGTGCCAGCAGCTTAGCACTAACCGGGGAGCTGTTTTTT.

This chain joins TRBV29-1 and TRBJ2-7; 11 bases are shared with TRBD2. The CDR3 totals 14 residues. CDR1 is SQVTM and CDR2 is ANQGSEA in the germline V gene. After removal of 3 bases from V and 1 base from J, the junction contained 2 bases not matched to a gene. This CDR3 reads CSVESSGGSYEQYF. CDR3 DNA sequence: TGCAGCGTTGAGTCTAGCGGGGGGTCCTACGAGCAGTACTTC.